Described below is a single T cell receptor beta chain sequence and its context. Deletions cut 1 base from V and 6 bases from J, with 12 bases between. Germline V gives CDR1 GTSNPN, CDR2 SVGIG (reference sequence). CDR3 length: 13 residues. This entry belongs to a study of patients and donors after allogeneic stem cell transplantation. Via MiXCR, TCRdb re-called the RT-PCR reads, giving one row per CDR3 protein. Here the sample spans hundreds of thousands of distinct CDR3 sequences, 16% being singletons. The source material was blood, either unsorted or a sorted T cell fraction (not recorded which). This sequence joins TRBV30 and TRBJ1-2; D is unclear. The receptor was isolated from a human donor who was either an allogeneic HSCT recipient or a stem cell or donor lymphocyte infusion donor (not recorded which). It is not recorded whose cells these are; they may come from a transplant donor. The CDR3 reads CAWSGGEKHGYTF. For the CDR3, the DNA is TGTGCCTGGAGTGGTGGGGAGAAGCATGGCTACACCTTC. Supplemented by reference TRBV30 and TRBJ1-2, the full variable domain reads SQTIHQWPATLVQPVGSPLSLECTVEGTSNPNLYWYRQAAGRGLQLLFYSVGIGQISSEVPQNLSASRPQDRQFILSSKKLLLSDSGFYLCAWSGGEKHGYTFGSGTRLTVV.